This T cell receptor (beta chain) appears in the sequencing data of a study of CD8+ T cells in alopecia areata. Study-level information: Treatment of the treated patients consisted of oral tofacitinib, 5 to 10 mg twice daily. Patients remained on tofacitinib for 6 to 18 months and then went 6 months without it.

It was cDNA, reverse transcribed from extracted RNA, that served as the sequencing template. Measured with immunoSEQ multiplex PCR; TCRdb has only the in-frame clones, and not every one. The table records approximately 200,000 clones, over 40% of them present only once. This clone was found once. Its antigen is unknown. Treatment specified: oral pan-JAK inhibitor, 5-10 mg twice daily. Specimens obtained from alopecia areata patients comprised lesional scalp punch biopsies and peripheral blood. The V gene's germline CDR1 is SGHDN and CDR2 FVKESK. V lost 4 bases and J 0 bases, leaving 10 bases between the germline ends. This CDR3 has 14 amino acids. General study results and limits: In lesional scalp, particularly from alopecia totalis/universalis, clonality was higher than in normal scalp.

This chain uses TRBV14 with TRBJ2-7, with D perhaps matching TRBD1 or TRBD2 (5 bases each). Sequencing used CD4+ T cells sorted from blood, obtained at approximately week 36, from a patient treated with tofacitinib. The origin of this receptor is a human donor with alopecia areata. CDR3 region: CASSPGTYSYEQYF. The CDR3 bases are TGTGCCAGCAGCCCAGGGACGTACTCCTACGAGCAGTACTTC.